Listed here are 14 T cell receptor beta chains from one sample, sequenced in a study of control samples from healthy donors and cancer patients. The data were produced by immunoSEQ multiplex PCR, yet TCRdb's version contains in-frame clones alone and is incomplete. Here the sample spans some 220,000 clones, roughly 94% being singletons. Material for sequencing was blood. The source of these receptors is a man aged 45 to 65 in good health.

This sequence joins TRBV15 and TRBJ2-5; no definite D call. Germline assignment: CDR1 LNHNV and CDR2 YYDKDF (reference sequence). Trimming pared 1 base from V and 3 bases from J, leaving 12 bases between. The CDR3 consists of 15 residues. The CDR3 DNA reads TGTGCCACCAGCAGAGGCACCCTCTACGAAGAGACCCAGTACTTC. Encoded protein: CATSRGTLYEETQYF.

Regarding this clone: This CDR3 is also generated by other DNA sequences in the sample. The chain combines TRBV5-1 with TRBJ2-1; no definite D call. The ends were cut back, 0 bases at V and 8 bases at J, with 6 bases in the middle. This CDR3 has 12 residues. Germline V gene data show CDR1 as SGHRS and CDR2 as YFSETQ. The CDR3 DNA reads TGCGCCAGCAGCTTGGGTCAGGATGAGCAGTTCTTC. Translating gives CASSLGQDEQFF.

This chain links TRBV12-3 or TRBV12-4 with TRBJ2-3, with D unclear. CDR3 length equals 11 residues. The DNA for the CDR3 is TGTGCTTCGGGCAGCACAGATACGCAGTATTTT. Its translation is CASGSTDTQYF.

CDR3 in amino acids: CASSPLAGGPANTQYF. CDR3 in DNA: TGCGCCAGCAGTCCCTTGGCGGGGGGGCCGGCAAATACGCAGTATTTT. This chain uses TRBV5-1 with TRBJ2-3, with 9 bases lining up with TRBD2. Germline V lookup: CDR1 SGHRS, CDR2 YFSETQ. The J segment lost 7 bases and the V segment lost 5 bases, leaving 14 bases of the junction unmatched. This CDR3 is 16 amino acids long.

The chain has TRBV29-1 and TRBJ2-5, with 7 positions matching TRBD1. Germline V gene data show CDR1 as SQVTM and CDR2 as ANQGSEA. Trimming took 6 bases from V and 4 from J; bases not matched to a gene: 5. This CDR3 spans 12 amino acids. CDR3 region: CSVDRVGETQYF. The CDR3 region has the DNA TGCAGCGTCGACAGGGTCGGAGAGACCCAGTACTTC.

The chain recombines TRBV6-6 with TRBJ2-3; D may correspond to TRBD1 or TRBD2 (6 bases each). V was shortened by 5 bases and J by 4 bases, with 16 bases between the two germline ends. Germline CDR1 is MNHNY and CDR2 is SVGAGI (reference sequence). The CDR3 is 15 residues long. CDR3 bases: TGTGCCAGCAGTCCCGGGGGCAGGGACGCAGATACGCAGTATTTT. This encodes CASSPGGRDADTQYF.

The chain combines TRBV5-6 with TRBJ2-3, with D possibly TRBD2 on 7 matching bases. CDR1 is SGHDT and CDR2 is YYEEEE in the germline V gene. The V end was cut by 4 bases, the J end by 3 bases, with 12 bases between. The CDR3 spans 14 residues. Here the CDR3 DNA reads TGTGCCAGCAGCGCGGGGGCAGGGACAGATACGCAGTATTTT. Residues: CASSAGAGTDTQYF.

The DNA of the CDR3 is TGTGCCAGCAGCCCCCCAGGAGCCAGCAATCAGCCCCAGCATTTT. This translates into CASSPPGASNQPQHF. This rearrangement joins TRBV6-6 to TRBJ1-5, with unresolved D. The CDR3 spans 15 residues. Germline loops: CDR1 MNHNY, CDR2 SVGAGI (reference sequence). V was trimmed by 6 bases and J by 1 base, leaving 13 bases between them.

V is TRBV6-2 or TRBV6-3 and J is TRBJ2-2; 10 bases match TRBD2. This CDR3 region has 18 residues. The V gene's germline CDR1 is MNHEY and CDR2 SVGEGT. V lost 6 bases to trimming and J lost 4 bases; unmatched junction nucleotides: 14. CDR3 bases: TGTGCCAGCAGCTTCCCCCTAGCGGGGGCCAGCTCCACCGGGGAGCTGTTTTTT. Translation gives CASSFPLAGASSTGELFF.

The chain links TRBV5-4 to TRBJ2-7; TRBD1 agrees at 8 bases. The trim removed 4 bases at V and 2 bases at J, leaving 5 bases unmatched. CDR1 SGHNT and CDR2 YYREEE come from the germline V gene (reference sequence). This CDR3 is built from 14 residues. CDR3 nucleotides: TGTGCCAGCAGCCCCCGACAGGGGCCCTACGAGCAGTACTTC. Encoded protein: CASSPRQGPYEQYF.

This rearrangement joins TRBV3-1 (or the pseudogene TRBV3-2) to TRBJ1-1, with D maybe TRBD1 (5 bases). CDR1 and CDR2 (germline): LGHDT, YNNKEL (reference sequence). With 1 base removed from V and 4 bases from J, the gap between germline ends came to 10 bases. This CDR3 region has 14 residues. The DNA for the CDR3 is TGTGCCAGCAGCCAAGTCGAGGGACTCACTGAAGCTTTCTTT. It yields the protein CASSQVEGLTEAFF.

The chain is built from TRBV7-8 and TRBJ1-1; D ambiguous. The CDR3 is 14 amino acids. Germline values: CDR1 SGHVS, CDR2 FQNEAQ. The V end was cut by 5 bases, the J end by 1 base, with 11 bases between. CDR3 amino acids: CASSITGTNTEAFF. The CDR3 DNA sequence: TGTGCCAGCAGCATCACCGGCACGAACACTGAAGCTTTCTTT.

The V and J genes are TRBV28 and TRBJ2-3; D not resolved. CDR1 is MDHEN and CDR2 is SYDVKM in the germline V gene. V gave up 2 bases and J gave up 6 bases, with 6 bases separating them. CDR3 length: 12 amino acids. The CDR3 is CASSLVADTQYF. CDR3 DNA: TGTGCCAGCAGTTTAGTAGCTGATACGCAGTATTTT.

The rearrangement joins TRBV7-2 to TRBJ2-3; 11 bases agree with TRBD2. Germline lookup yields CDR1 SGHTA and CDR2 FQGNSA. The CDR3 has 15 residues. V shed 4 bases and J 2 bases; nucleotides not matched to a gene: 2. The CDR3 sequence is CASSSLAGVTDTQYF. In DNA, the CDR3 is TGTGCCAGCAGCTCACTAGCGGGGGTCACAGATACGCAGTATTTT.